This record concerns one T cell receptor (beta chain) sequence. Its cognate antigen is unknown. The data were taken from a study of cytomegalovirus exposure and HLA in healthy donors. Study-wide context: Unique TCRs from HLA-typed donors, around 79 million of them, were held in an early data release. Study results and limitations: The study put 150 or so TCR beta chains on its list as cytomegalovirus-associated. Later, an analysis showed that TCR beta chains associated with HLA were more clonally expanded than others that were equally common.

Germline CDR1 reads MNHNS; CDR2 reads SASEGT. The V and J ends lost 3 bases and 5 bases, in that order; junction bases with no gene match: 5. This CDR3 is 15 amino acids long. PCR used 60 Vbeta primers and 13 Jbeta primers. Assay used: immunoSEQ multiplex PCR; TCRdb lists only in-frame clones, some missing. The sample shows roughly 80,000 clones, roughly 80% of them seen only once. V is TRBV6-1 and J is TRBJ1-1; 11 nucleotides agree with TRBD1. The sample comprised PBMCs. This TCR was sampled from a woman in her twenties or thirties in good health and CMV-seronegative. DNA for the CDR3: TGTGCCAGCAGTGAGTGGGACAGGGGGTGGACTGAAGCTTTCTTT. Protein: CASSEWDRGWTEAFF.